One and the same sample provided the 31 T cell receptor beta chains below, sequenced in a study of early T cells in non-severe SARS-CoV-2 infection. TCRdb passed the 5' RACE reads through MiXCR, listing each CDR3 protein once. The top ten hold around 5.8% of the sample, which has tens of thousands of distinct CDR3 sequences, less than 15% seen once. Sequencing used whole blood. Source of these receptors: an adult who was a healthcare worker with PCR-confirmed SARS-CoV-2 infection or an uninfected control (not recorded which).

This clonotype was detected many times. J is TRBJ2-3 and V is TRBV3-1; possibly TRBD2 for D (6 bases). Germline CDR1 reads LGHDT; CDR2 reads YNNKEL (reference sequence). The CDR3 has 17 amino acids. Trimming took off 4 bases at V and 1 base at J, with 18 bases between the two ends. Here the CDR3 DNA reads TGTGCCAGCAGCCCCAAGCGGGCCAACCTAGGCACAGATACGCAGTATTTT. Translating it yields CASSPKRANLGTDTQYF.

Here the CDR3 DNA reads TGTGCCAGCAGTACCCTAGCGGGGGGCTCTGAGCAGTTCTTC. This codes for CASSTLAGGSEQFF. The chain couples TRBV28 to TRBJ2-1; 11 bases match TRBD2. Germline CDR1 is MDHEN and CDR2 is SYDVKM. The CDR3 runs to 14 residues. The junction had 6 bases not matched to a gene; V was cut back by 5 bases and J by 9 bases.

This clonotype occurred many times. This rearrangement joins TRBV28 to TRBJ2-7; D unclear. V was trimmed by 9 bases and J by 1 base, leaving 7 bases between them. Germline V CDR1 and CDR2: MDHEN, SYDVKM. CDR3 length: 11 amino acids. The CDR3 protein is CASYGSYEQYF. The CDR3 DNA sequence: TGTGCCAGTTACGGATCCTACGAGCAGTACTTC. The complete variable domain, with remaining parts taken from reference TRBV28 and TRBJ2-7, reads DVKVTQSSRYLVKRTGEKVFLECVQDMDHENMFWYRQDPGLGLRLIYFSYDVKMKEKGDIPEGYSVSREKKERFSLILESASTNQTSMYLCASYGSYEQYFGPGTRLTVT.

This clonotype has a count of ten or more. The rearrangement uses TRBV20-1 and TRBJ2-1; TRBD2 is a possible D gene (6 bases). Germline CDR1 DFQATT, CDR2 SNEGSKA (reference sequence). The CDR3 has 13 amino acids. V gave up 3 bases and J gave up 4 bases, with 10 bases separating them. For the CDR3, the DNA is TGCAGTGCTAGCTTGGGGGGTTACAATGAGCAGTTCTTC. This gives the protein CSASLGGYNEQFF.

This rearrangement joins TRBV5-4 to TRBJ2-7; 12 bases match TRBD1. CDR3 length: 16 amino acids. CDR1 is SGHNT, CDR2 YYREEE, per germline (reference sequence). V lost 6 bases and J lost 5; bases outside the gene matches: 12. CDR3 DNA sequence: TGTGCCAGCACCATGGGAGGGGGACAGGGGGCCCACGAGCAGTACTTC. It yields the protein CASTMGGGQGAHEQYF.

The chain combines TRBV29-1 with TRBJ1-1; TRBD1 might be the D (6 bases). From germline, CDR1 is SQVTM and CDR2 ANQGSEA. V was clipped by 7 bases and J by 1 base, with 7 bases between them. CDR3 length: 11 amino acids. CDR3 bases: TGCAGCGGGGACAAGAACACTGAAGCTTTCTTT. It specifies CSGDKNTEAFF.

This chain connects TRBV11-2 to TRBJ2-5, with 12 positions matching TRBD2. Germline CDR1 reads SGHAT; CDR2 reads FQNNGV. The CDR3 runs 15 residues. V dropped 4 bases and J dropped 5; count of bases not matched to a gene: 5. The CDR3 spells CASSSSGGAGETQYF. The CDR3 coding sequence is TGTGCCAGCAGCTCTAGCGGGGGGGCCGGGGAGACCCAGTACTTC. Filled out from reference TRBV11-2 and TRBJ2-5, the complete variable domain reads EAGVAQSPRYKIIEKRQSVAFWCNPISGHATLYWYQQILGQGPKLLIQFQNNGVVDDSQLPKDRFSAERLKGVDSTLKIQPAKLEDSAVYLCASSSSGGAGETQYFGPGTRLLVL.

This clonotype was counted only a few times. The rearrangement joins TRBV7-2 to TRBJ2-3; D is perhaps TRBD1 (6 bases). V dropped 2 bases and J dropped 3 bases, with 12 bases sitting between them. CDR1 SGHTA and CDR2 FQGNSA come from the germline V gene. This CDR3 contains 15 residues. The CDR3 DNA follows: TGTGCCAGCAGCTTAAACAGGGTAAAGACAGATACGCAGTATTTT. The encoded protein is CASSLNRVKTDTQYF.

The chain couples TRBV19 to TRBJ2-3, with 7 bases that match TRBD1. CDR3 length: 15 residues. The germline gives CDR1 LNHDA, CDR2 SQIVND (reference sequence). V shed 7 bases and J 4 bases; nucleotides not matched to a gene: 11. This chain's CDR3 is CASKMGRGWPDTQYF. In nucleotides, the CDR3 is TGTGCCAGTAAGATGGGCAGGGGGTGGCCAGATACGCAGTATTTT.

The chain recombines TRBV20-1 with TRBJ2-2; 11 bases agree with TRBD2. CDR1 is DFQATT and CDR2 is SNEGSKA in the germline V gene (reference sequence). Losses at the gene ends were 5 bases for V and 4 bases for J; bases not matched to a gene: 9. The CDR3 runs to 16 residues. The CDR3 region is CSAAPGTSGFTGELFF. The DNA of the CDR3 is TGCAGTGCTGCCCCCGGGACTAGCGGTTTCACCGGGGAGCTGTTTTTT.

The chain carries TRBV5-1 and TRBJ1-6; D call uncertain. The ends were cut back, 0 bases at V and 7 bases at J, with 14 bases in the middle. The CDR3 length is 16 residues. Germline V CDR1 and CDR2: SGHRS, YFSETQ. The CDR3 DNA reads TGCGCCAGCAGCTTGGACAGTATGGTTGGAAATTCACCCCTCCACTTT. Translation gives CASSLDSMVGNSPLHF.

At least ten counts were recorded for this clonotype. The gene calls are TRBV3-1 and TRBJ2-7, with no clear D. Germline loops: CDR1 LGHDT, CDR2 YNNKEL (reference sequence). The CDR3 sequence is 12 residues long. V lost 1 base, J lost 3 bases, and 4 bases lay in between. The CDR3 bases are TGTGCCAGCAGCCAAGTCGGCTACGAGCAGTACTTC. This gives the protein CASSQVGYEQYF.

This clonotype was recorded many times. The J gene is TRBJ2-1, the V gene TRBV9; D remains unclear. Looked up from germline, CDR1 is SGDLS and CDR2 is YYNGEE. This CDR3 contains 11 residues. The V end lost 3 bases, the J end lost 4 bases, and 2 bases lay between the germline ends. The CDR3 protein is CASSGYNEQFF. CDR3 in DNA: TGTGCCAGCAGCGGGTACAATGAGCAGTTCTTC.

The V call is TRBV6-6, the J call TRBJ1-2; D is perhaps TRBD1 (5 bases). From germline, CDR1 is MNHNY and CDR2 SVGAGI (reference sequence). There are 15 residues in the CDR3. The V end lost 0 bases, the J end lost 8 bases, and 16 bases lay between the germline ends. The CDR3 DNA reads TGTGCCAGCAGTTACTCGTTCAGGGTATTTAGCGGCTACACCTTC. Protein sequence: CASSYSFRVFSGYTF.

The V gene is TRBV27, the J gene TRBJ2-7, with D tentatively TRBD1 (6 bases). The V end lost 4 bases, the J end lost 6 bases, and 13 bases lay between the germline ends. From germline, CDR1 is MNHEY and CDR2 SMNVEV (reference sequence). The CDR3 length is 13 residues. The CDR3 coding sequence is TGTGCCAGCAGTTACGCCAGGGGTTCCGAGCAGTACTTC. Its translation: CASSYARGSEQYF.

This clonotype appeared many times. The chain has TRBV11-2 and TRBJ2-1; D may be TRBD1 (5 bases). The CDR3 runs 12 residues. Germline V CDR1 and CDR2: SGHAT, FQNNGV. V lost 0 bases to trimming and J lost 9 bases, with 6 bases between them. The CDR3 nucleotides are TGTGCCAGCAGCTTAGAAAGGGGTGAGCAGTTCTTC. Protein sequence: CASSLERGEQFF.

The chain carries TRBV7-2 and TRBJ1-2; TRBD1 aligns across 10 bases. Germline V CDR1 and CDR2: SGHTA, FQGNSA. Trimming cost V 2 bases and J 11 bases; bases outside gene matches: 5. The CDR3 runs to 13 residues. CDR3 nucleotides: TGTGCCAGCAGCTTAAGGGACAGGGGACCTTACACCTTC. The encoded protein is CASSLRDRGPYTF. Together with reference TRBV7-2 and TRBJ1-2, the CDR3 gives the full variable domain: GAGVSQSPSNKVTEKGKDVELRCDPISGHTALYWYRQSLGQGLEFLIYFQGNSAPDKSGLPSDRFSAERTGGSVSTLTIQRTQQEDSAVYLCASSLRDRGPYTFGSGTRLTVV.

The chain uses TRBV12-3 or TRBV12-4 and TRBJ2-1; 12 positions agree with TRBD2. CDR3 size: 17 residues. The ends lost 5 bases at V and 4 bases at J; junction bases unmatched: 9. The CDR3, as DNA: TGTGCCAGCAGTCATCTACTCGGGACTAGCGGGTACAATGAGCAGTTCTTC. Its translation: CASSHLLGTSGYNEQFF.

This clonotype has more than one count but fewer than ten. The CDR3 DNA is TGTGCCTGGAGTGCTAGCCTCCAGGGTAATCAGCCCCAGCATTTT. Translated, it gives CAWSASLQGNQPQHF. The V call is TRBV30, the J call TRBJ1-5; tentatively, D is TRBD1 (5 bases). CDR1 GTSNPN and CDR2 SVGIG come from the germline V gene (reference sequence). The CDR3 contains 15 residues. V lost 1 base, J lost 4 bases, and 14 bases lay in between.

This clonotype was counted only a few times. The chain carries TRBV28 and TRBJ2-1; TRBD1 might be the D (6 bases). This CDR3 region has 15 residues. Trimming pared 3 bases from V and 7 bases from J, leaving 16 bases between. Germline V CDR1 and CDR2: MDHEN, SYDVKM. CDR3 region: CASSFDQGSRNEQFF. CDR3 in DNA: TGTGCCAGCAGTTTCGATCAGGGGAGTCGGAATGAGCAGTTCTTC.

The chain links TRBV28 to TRBJ2-2, with D perhaps being TRBD1 or TRBD2 (5 bases each). Germline CDR1 MDHEN, CDR2 SYDVKM. The CDR3 contains 16 residues. Trimming took off 3 bases at V and 0 bases at J, with 11 bases between the two ends. The CDR3 DNA follows: TGTGCCAGCAGTTTGGAGAGGGGCTCGAACACCGGGGAGCTGTTTTTT. Its translation is CASSLERGSNTGELFF.

This clonotype occurred many times. The chain has TRBV18 and TRBJ2-3, with 7 bases fitting TRBD1. The germline gives CDR1 KGHSH, CDR2 LQKENI. V shed 7 bases, J shed 2 bases, and the junction held 6 bases outside the gene matches. CDR3 length: 14 amino acids. The CDR3 DNA sequence: TGTGCCAGCTTCCCGGGACAGACCACAGATACGCAGTATTTT. Translated, it gives CASFPGQTTDTQYF.

The rearrangement joins TRBV7-6 to TRBJ1-1; D is uncertain. Germline CDR1 reads SGHVS; CDR2 reads FNYEAQ. The ends were cut back, 4 bases at V and 1 base at J, with 7 bases in the middle. This CDR3 is built from 13 residues. The CDR3 DNA is TGTGCCAGCAGCTCGTGGGGGAACACTGAAGCTTTCTTT. Its protein product is CASSSWGNTEAFF. The variable domain in full, with the rest retrieved from reference TRBV7-6 and TRBJ1-1, is GAGVSQSPRYKVTKRGQDVALRCDPISGHVSLYWYRQALGQGPEFLTYFNYEAQQDKSGLPNDRFSAERPEGSISTLTIQRTEQRDSAMYRCASSSWGNTEAFFGQGTRLTVV.

The V gene is TRBV28, the J gene TRBJ2-7; no clear D. The V end lost 4 bases, the J end lost 3 bases, and 13 bases lay between the germline ends. The CDR3 runs to 14 residues. Germline V gives CDR1 MDHEN, CDR2 SYDVKM. The CDR3 DNA is TGTGCCAGCAGTTCCCTGACGGGTTTCTACGAGCAGTACTTC. This sequence encodes CASSSLTGFYEQYF.

The chain combines TRBV27 with TRBJ2-2; TRBD1 is a possible D gene (5 bases). V was trimmed by 3 bases and J by 2 bases, leaving 10 bases between them. The CDR3 runs 15 residues. Germline V gene data show CDR1 as MNHEY and CDR2 as SMNVEV (reference sequence). CDR3 nucleotides: TGTGCCAGCAGTTTTCGACAGCCTAACACCGGGGAGCTGTTTTTT. This gives the protein CASSFRQPNTGELFF.

This chain connects TRBV29-1 to TRBJ2-5; 10 positions match TRBD2. Germline CDR1 reads SQVTM; CDR2 reads ANQGSEA. This CDR3 contains 14 residues. The V segment lost 3 bases and the J segment 9 bases; nucleotides outside the gene matches: 10. CDR3 coding DNA: TGCAGCGTTGAGAAGTCTAGCGGGGGTGAGCCCCAGTACTTC. Its translation: CSVEKSSGGEPQYF. Full variable domain (missing parts from reference TRBV29-1 and TRBJ2-5): SAVISQKPSRDICQRGTSLTIQCQVDSQVTMMFWYRQQPGQSLTLIATANQGSEATYESGFVIDKFPISRPNLTFSTLTVSNMSPEDSSIYLCSVEKSSGGEPQYFGPGTRLLVL.

The chain couples TRBV20-1 to TRBJ2-3; 9 nucleotides agree with TRBD2. CDR1 is DFQATT, CDR2 SNEGSKA, per germline (reference sequence). With V trimmed by 0 bases and J by 1 base, 5 bases remained unmatched. The CDR3 runs to 16 residues. The CDR3 DNA reads as TGCAGTGCTAGAGATCCTAGCGGGGTACGCACAGATACGCAGTATTTT. This gives the protein CSARDPSGVRTDTQYF.

The chain has TRBV27 and TRBJ1-1, with D perhaps matching TRBD1 (5 bases). Trimming removed 7 bases at V and 4 bases at J, with 7 bases between. Germline-derived CDR1 and CDR2 are MNHEY and SMNVEV (reference sequence). This CDR3 is built from 11 residues. This CDR3 is CASTRGTEAFF. DNA of the CDR3: TGTGCCAGCACGAGGGGCACTGAAGCTTTCTTT.

The gene calls are TRBV7-2 and TRBJ1-2; a possible D gene is TRBD1 (6 bases). Trimming took 2 bases from V and 6 from J, leaving 10 bases between them. This CDR3 is 13 amino acids long. CDR1 is SGHTA and CDR2 is FQGNSA in the germline V gene. The CDR3 loop is CASSLSQGHGYTF. The CDR3 region has the DNA TGTGCCAGCAGCTTAAGCCAGGGGCATGGCTACACCTTC.

The chain couples TRBV3-1 to TRBJ1-2; 7 bases line up with TRBD1. V was clipped by 4 bases and J by 9 bases; unmatched bases: 14. There are 15 residues in the CDR3. Germline V gene sequence: CDR1 LGHDT, CDR2 YNNKEL (reference sequence). CDR3 amino acids: CASSLPQGRGFSYTF. CDR3 in DNA: TGTGCCAGCAGCCTCCCACAGGGGAGGGGATTTAGCTACACCTTC.

This clonotype was detected ten times or more. The junction does not match germline at one end; this may be a read error. The gene calls are TRBV7-7 and TRBJ2-1; TRBD2 matches at 14 bases. The germline CDR1 and CDR2 sequences are SSHAT and FNYEAQ (reference sequence). This CDR3 comprises 16 residues. As DNA, the CDR3 is TGTGCTAGCAGCTTAGGGACTAGCGGGGGTGTCAATGAGCAGTTCTTC. It translates to CASSLGTSGGVNEQFF.